Below are 3 T cell receptor beta chains sequenced from a single sample in a study of T cell changes during pregnancy in multiple sclerosis. The method was immunoSEQ multiplex PCR; TCRdb's version includes in-frame clones alone and lacks a portion of them. The top ten hold under 2.5% of the sample, which has about 77,000 clones, approximately 91% seen once. Sequenced here: peripheral blood, sampled before pregnancy. The receptors derive from a female donor with multiple sclerosis, enrolled in a pregnancy study.

This clone showed up just once. V and J are TRBV4-1 and TRBJ2-7; D unresolved. The germline gives CDR1 MGHRA, CDR2 YSYEKL. The CDR3 length is 14 residues. Trimming took 0 bases from V and 6 from J, leaving 12 bases between them. The CDR3 loop is CASSQELRRREQYF. The DNA for the CDR3 is TGCGCCAGCAGCCAAGAGTTGCGGCGGCGCGAGCAGTACTTC.

The chain couples TRBV7-6 to TRBJ2-3, with D hard to call. The V end lost 5 bases, the J end lost 5 bases, and 8 bases lay between the germline ends. This CDR3 comprises 12 residues. Germline assignment: CDR1 SGHVS and CDR2 FNYEAQ. CDR3 DNA sequence: TGTGCCAGCAGCCGTGGGCTAGATACGCAGTATTTT. Translated, it gives CASSRGLDTQYF.

The V and J genes are TRBV29-1 and TRBJ2-5, with D unresolved. This CDR3 comprises 15 residues. V lost 6 bases and J 1 base, leaving 18 bases between the germline ends. Germline loops: CDR1 SQVTM, CDR2 ANQGSEA. The CDR3 is CSVDGTEKIQETQYF. The DNA for the CDR3 is TGCAGCGTCGACGGTACAGAAAAAATCCAAGAGACCCAGTACTTC.